A single sample gave rise to the 16 T cell receptor beta chains below, sequenced in a study of tumor and adjacent non-tumor tissue in lung cancer. A modified ARM-PCR protocol with three rounds of nested PCR amplified TCRbeta. TCRdb recomputed calls from the multiplex PCR reads with MiXCR, one row per CDR3 protein. The repertoire includes 50,000 to 70,000 distinct CDR3 sequences, around two thirds of them detected once, and less than 35% sits in the top ten. This sample's RNA came from whole unsorted tissue. More than 3 cm separated this lung sample from the edge of the tumor. Sequenced: distant non-tumor lung tissue. The origin of the receptors is an older man with non-small cell lung cancer.

About this clonotype: A much more abundant neighbour one base away suggests this may be a read error. The genes are TRBV12-3 or TRBV12-4 and TRBJ2-5; 7 bases fit TRBD1. The CDR3 has 13 amino acids. V shed 8 bases, J shed 5 bases, and the junction held 8 bases outside the gene matches. CDR3 protein: CASLDRIGETQYF. The CDR3 bases are TGTGCCAGCCTGGACAGGATAGGGGAGACCCAGTACTTC.

This clonotype appeared many times. The conserved closing phenylalanine or tryptophan is absent in this CDR3, likely reflecting a read error. It is unclear where the CDR3 begins or ends on the DNA, so no DNA is shown, and the CDR3 is as TCRdb lists it. The chain is built from TRBV6-4 and TRBJ1-1; TRBD1, the table's D call, was not compared with the DNA. Counting both end residues, the CDR3 totals 10 amino acids. In germline, CDR1 is MRHNA, CDR2 SNTAGT. The CDR3 is CASSHTGTPS.

This clonotype was detected only once. Sequence at one end of the junction differs from germline and may be a read error. This rearrangement joins TRBV29-1 to TRBJ2-3; 7 bases map to TRBD1. CDR3 length: 20 amino acids. In germline, CDR1 is SQVTM, CDR2 ANQGSEA. CDR3 amino acids: CSERQGVSTRGLIGTETQYF. In DNA, the CDR3 is TGCAGTGAGAGACAGGGAGTGAGCACCAGAGGTTTGATCGGAACAGAAACGCAGTATTTT.

On this clonotype itself: The CDR3 ends on some other residue instead of the conserved phenylalanine or tryptophan, so this is likely a read error. The chain employs TRBV11-3 and TRBJ2-7; D ambiguous. The length of the CDR3 is 15 residues. V was trimmed by 0 bases and J by 0 bases, leaving 9 bases between them. The V gene's germline CDR1 is SGHNT and CDR2 YENEEA. DNA of the CDR3: TGTGCCAGCAGCTTAGACATGGGCGGCTCCTACGAGCAGTACTTA. Its protein product is CASSLDMGGSYEQYL.

This clonotype has a single count. Possible read error: a much larger clone is one base away. The V and J genes are TRBV5-1 and TRBJ1-3, with D hard to call. The CDR3 has 11 amino acids. Germline CDR1 reads SGHRS; CDR2 reads YFSETQ. This CDR3 is CAGSFENTIYF. CDR3 nucleotides: TGCGCCGGCAGCTTTGAAAACACCATATATTTT.

This clonotype is medium-sized by share. The chain carries TRBV11-2 and TRBJ1-4, with D possibly matching TRBD1 (5 bases). CDR3 length equals 13 residues. V lost 5 bases, J lost 9 bases, and 13 bases lay in between. Germline assignment: CDR1 SGHAT and CDR2 FQNNGV. CDR3 coding DNA: TGTGCCAGCAGCCCGATGGGGGGTCAAAAACTGTTTTTT. Its protein is CASSPMGGQKLFF.

The genes are TRBV12-3 or TRBV12-4 and TRBJ2-7; D perhaps matches TRBD1 (6 bases). Trimming removed 7 bases from V and 2 bases from J, with 12 bases in between. The CDR3 length is 13 residues. The CDR3 spells CASTSQGTYEQYF. CDR3 bases: TGTGCCAGCACCTCGCAGGGGACCTACGAGCAGTACTTC.

About this clonotype itself: Because the CDR3 is missing its conserved closing phenylalanine or tryptophan, this is likely a read error. The rearrangement joins TRBV10-1 to TRBJ2-5; 9 bases align to TRBD2. Germline V gene data show CDR1 as WNHNN and CDR2 as SYGVQD (reference sequence). The CDR3 is 13 amino acids. Losses at the gene ends were 9 bases for V and 2 bases for J; bases not matched to a gene: 4. CDR3 sequence reads: CASQAGGQETQYL. Written as DNA, the CDR3 is TGCGCCAGTCAAGCGGGAGGACAAGAGACCCAGTACCTC.

Comments on this clonotype: With a much larger clone just one base away, this may be a read error. The rearrangement links TRBV5-4 to TRBJ2-5, with TRBD1 matching 7 bases. CDR1 SGHNT and CDR2 YYREEE come from the germline V gene (reference sequence). Trimming removed 3 bases from V and 4 bases from J; junction bases left unmatched: 3. The CDR3 runs to 13 residues. The CDR3 DNA reads as TGTGCCAGCAGCTCTTACAGGGGAGAGACCCAGTACTTC. Protein sequence: CASSSYRGETQYF.

Points on this clonotype: One junction end does not reproduce the germline sequence, and a read error may be involved. The chain couples TRBV5-1 to TRBJ2-7; the D call may be TRBD1 or TRBD2 (6 bases each). CDR3 length equals 14 residues. Germline CDR1 and CDR2: SGHRS and YFSETQ. The CDR3 loop is CASSSWTGAYEQYF. In DNA form, the CDR3 reads TGCGCCAGCAGCTCCTGGACGGGGGCCTACGAGCAGTATTTC.

Note on this clonotype: A much larger clone differs from this one at a single base, so this may be a read error. The chain uses TRBV7-9 and TRBJ2-1; D is uncertain. The V gene lost 7 bases and the J gene lost 8 bases, with 15 bases spanning the gap. Germline V gives CDR1 SEHNR, CDR2 FQNEAQ (reference sequence). The CDR3 is made up of 13 amino acids. The CDR3 loop reads CASILPYMDEQFF. CDR3 sequence (DNA): TGTGCCAGCATTCTTCCTTATATGGATGAGCAGTTCTTC.

In regard to this clonotype: One end of the junction is discordant with germline, which a read error may explain. V usage is TRBV4-1 and J usage is TRBJ2-5; the D gene is possibly TRBD1 (6 bases). This CDR3 spans 15 amino acids. The germline V gene has CDR1 MGHRA and CDR2 YSYEKL. CDR3 sequence reads: CTSSQVVSRGETQYF. The DNA for the CDR3 is TGCACCAGCAGCCAAGTGGTCAGCAGGGGTGAAACCCAGTACTTC.

To note about this clonotype: An end of the junction differs from the germline gene, which may be a read error. This chain connects TRBV11-2 to TRBJ2-7; no definite D call. The germline V gene encodes CDR1 SGHAT and CDR2 FQNNGV. The CDR3 has 14 amino acids. As DNA, the CDR3 is TGTGCCAGCAGCACCCATACAGTAAGAAACGAGCAATACTTC. Encoded protein: CASSTHTVRNEQYF.

V usage is TRBV7-3 and J usage is TRBJ2-3; 7 nucleotides agree with TRBD2. The CDR3 sequence is 16 residues long. Germline trimming cut 5 bases from V and 3 bases from J; bases unmatched to any gene: 11. CDR1 and CDR2 (germline): SGHTA, FQGTGA. CDR3 sequence reads: CASSRLAGAGTDTQYF. The CDR3, as DNA: TGTGCCAGCAGCCGACTAGCTGGAGCGGGTACAGATACGCAGTATTTT.

In the case of this clonotype: As the CDR3 is not closed by the conserved phenylalanine or tryptophan, this likely results from a read error. This chain connects TRBV10-1 to TRBJ2-5, with 9 bases fitting TRBD2. Germline CDR1 WNHNN, CDR2 SYGVQD (reference sequence). This CDR3 is built from 13 residues. The CDR3 region is CASQAGGQEIQYL. DNA of the CDR3: TGCGCCAGTCAAGCGGGAGGACAAGAGATCCAGTACCTC.

The chain is built from TRBV4-1 and TRBJ1-5; a possible D gene is TRBD1 (5 bases). Deletions cut 6 bases from V and 4 bases from J, with 25 bases between. CDR3 size: 18 residues. CDR1 and CDR2 (germline): MGHRA, YSYEKL. The CDR3 region is CASSPILRGDGRNQPQHF. For the CDR3, the DNA is TGCGCCAGCAGTCCCATACTTAGAGGGGATGGGCGTAATCAGCCCCAGCATTTT.